Listed below are T cell receptor beta chains from one sample, sequenced in a study of cytomegalovirus exposure and HLA in healthy donors. Generated by immunoSEQ multiplex PCR, the TCRdb table keeps only in-frame clones and is missing some. Here the sample spans fewer than 200,000 clones, about 65% being singletons. Sequenced input: PBMCs. These receptor sequences come from a woman aged 30 to 39 in good health and CMV-seronegative. CDR3s include the opening cysteine and the closing phenylalanine or tryptophan. Fields, in order: D gene, clone size, V gene, J gene, CDR3 DNA, CDR3 protein. The D gene is left open where the match is weak. Clone size, where shown, is once, few, many, or a class for clones that have expanded.

d_call: TRBD1
clone_size: NA
v_call: TRBV4-2
j_call: TRBJ2-3
cdr3_nt: TGTGCCAGCAGCCAAAGGACAGGTAACTTAGATACGCAGTATTTT
cdr3_aa: CASSQRTGNLDTQYF

d_call: TRBD2
clone_size: NA
v_call: TRBV30
j_call: TRBJ2-3
cdr3_nt: TGTGCCTGGAGTGGAGGTAGCGGGAGCACAGATACGCAGTATTTT
cdr3_aa: CAWSGGSGSTDTQYF

d_call: NA
clone_size: once
v_call: TRBV28
j_call: TRBJ1-2
cdr3_nt: TGTGCCGCGGGGGGAGCGGATGGCTACACCTTC
cdr3_aa: CAAGGADGYTF

d_call: NA
clone_size: NA
v_call: TRBV7-2
j_call: TRBJ2-1
cdr3_nt: TGTGCCAGCAGCCCCGCGGGGCTCAAGAATGAGCAGTTCTTC
cdr3_aa: CASSPAGLKNEQFF

d_call: TRBD2
clone_size: NA
v_call: TRBV25-1
j_call: TRBJ2-3
cdr3_nt: TGTGCCAGCAGTGAGCGGGGGGGGGCTGGTACAGATACGCAGTATTTT
cdr3_aa: CASSERGGAGTDTQYF

d_call: NA
clone_size: NA
v_call: TRBV18
j_call: TRBJ2-1
cdr3_nt: TGTGCCAGCTCACCTGCGGTGAGCTCCTACAATGAGCAGTTCTTC
cdr3_aa: CASSPAVSSYNEQFF

d_call: NA
clone_size: NA
v_call: TRBV28
j_call: TRBJ2-5
cdr3_nt: TGTGCCAGCAGTTATCGAGAGACCCAGTACTTC
cdr3_aa: CASSYRETQYF

d_call: NA
clone_size: NA
v_call: TRBV27
j_call: TRBJ1-1
cdr3_nt: TGTGCCACCGGGGACATCGCTGAAGCTTTCTTT
cdr3_aa: CATGDIAEAFF

d_call: TRBD1
clone_size: NA
v_call: TRBV5-4
j_call: TRBJ1-2
cdr3_nt: TGTGCCAGCAGCCCTGGACAGGATAACTATGGCTACACCTTC
cdr3_aa: CASSPGQDNYGYTF

d_call: NA
clone_size: NA
v_call: TRBV15
j_call: TRBJ1-2
cdr3_nt: TGTGCCACCAGCAGAGTGGGGGGAGCCGGCTACACCTTC
cdr3_aa: CATSRVGGAGYTF

d_call: TRBD1
clone_size: NA
v_call: TRBV14
j_call: TRBJ2-1
cdr3_nt: TGTGCCAGCAGCACCGGGACAGGGGGGCTCGGTGAGCAGTTCTTC
cdr3_aa: CASSTGTGGLGEQFF

d_call: TRBD1
clone_size: NA
v_call: TRBV7-9
j_call: TRBJ1-1
cdr3_nt: TGTGCCAGCGTACAGGGGAGGACTGAAGCTTTCTTT
cdr3_aa: CASVQGRTEAFF

d_call: NA
clone_size: once
v_call: TRBV7-9
j_call: TRBJ1-6
cdr3_nt: TGTGCCAGCAGCTCAAGGGGGGGCATTGGGGATTCACCCCTCCACTTT
cdr3_aa: CASSSRGGIGDSPLHF

d_call: TRBD2
clone_size: NA
v_call: TRBV14
j_call: TRBJ2-7
cdr3_nt: TGTGCCAGCAGCCAAGACCCGGGAGGGCCCTACGAGCAGTACTTC
cdr3_aa: CASSQDPGGPYEQYF

d_call: TRBD1
clone_size: NA
v_call: TRBV7-2
j_call: TRBJ2-7
cdr3_nt: TGTGCCAGCAGCTTCGGCGGGACAGGGTTTTACGAGCAGTACTTC
cdr3_aa: CASSFGGTGFYEQYF

d_call: NA
clone_size: NA
v_call: TRBV7-9
j_call: TRBJ2-3
cdr3_nt: TGTGCCAGCAGCTTAATACAGGCCATCGATACGCAGTATTTT
cdr3_aa: CASSLIQAIDTQYF

d_call: TRBD1
clone_size: once
v_call: TRBV7-9
j_call: TRBJ1-2
cdr3_nt: TGTGCCAGCAGCTTAGCGGGGGACAGGGCGGCCTATGGCTACACCTTC
cdr3_aa: CASSLAGDRAAYGYTF

d_call: NA
clone_size: NA
v_call: TRBV11-2
j_call: TRBJ2-6
cdr3_nt: TGTGCCAGCAGATCTATTGGGGCCAACGTCCTGACTTTC
cdr3_aa: CASRSIGANVLTF

d_call: NA
clone_size: NA
v_call: TRBV28
j_call: TRBJ2-4
cdr3_nt: TGTGCCAGCAGCCAACACCCAGCCAAAAACATTCAGTACTTC
cdr3_aa: CASSQHPAKNIQYF

d_call: NA
clone_size: NA
v_call: TRBV6-5
j_call: TRBJ2-7
cdr3_nt: TGTGCCAGCAGCTTTCAGTTCGCAAAATCCTACGAGCAGTACTTC
cdr3_aa: CASSFQFAKSYEQYF

d_call: NA
clone_size: NA
v_call: TRBV2
j_call: TRBJ2-1
cdr3_nt: TGTGCCAGCACCGCGGGGCGACGGGCCTACAATGAGCAGTTCTTC
cdr3_aa: CASTAGRRAYNEQFF

d_call: NA
clone_size: few
v_call: TRBV7-8
j_call: TRBJ2-7
cdr3_nt: TGTGCCAGCAGCACCTGGGACTCCAACTACGAGCAGTACTTC
cdr3_aa: CASSTWDSNYEQYF

d_call: TRBD2
clone_size: NA
v_call: TRBV7-9
j_call: TRBJ2-7
cdr3_nt: TGTGCCAGCAGCTTAGATGGGGGAGGGGAGCAGTACTTC
cdr3_aa: CASSLDGGGEQYF

d_call: TRBD1
clone_size: NA
v_call: TRBV4-3
j_call: TRBJ2-1
cdr3_nt: TGCGCCAGCAGCACCTCCTCCGGGACAGGGTACAATGAGCAGTTCTTC
cdr3_aa: CASSTSSGTGYNEQFF

d_call: TRBD1
clone_size: NA
v_call: TRBV6-1
j_call: TRBJ2-1
cdr3_nt: TGTGCCAGCAGTGTCCGGGACAGGGGCCTCTGGGATGAGCAGTTCTTC
cdr3_aa: CASSVRDRGLWDEQFF

d_call: NA
clone_size: NA
v_call: TRBV5-4
j_call: TRBJ2-3
cdr3_nt: TGTGCCAGCAGCTTGGGGGGGGGCAGGGGTACAGATACGCAGTATTTT
cdr3_aa: CASSLGGGRGTDTQYF

d_call: NA
clone_size: NA
v_call: TRBV2
j_call: TRBJ1-2
cdr3_nt: TGTGCCAGCAGTGAAGTAGTGGGGGCGACTTACGGCTACACCTTC
cdr3_aa: CASSEVVGATYGYTF

d_call: NA
clone_size: few
v_call: TRBV28
j_call: TRBJ2-7
cdr3_nt: TGTGCCAGCAGTTTGGCGGGTTACTCCTACGAGCAGTACTTC
cdr3_aa: CASSLAGYSYEQYF

d_call: TRBD1
clone_size: NA
v_call: TRBV7-2
j_call: TRBJ1-2
cdr3_nt: TGTGCCAGCAGCTTACCGGGACAGGATTACGGCTACACCTTC
cdr3_aa: CASSLPGQDYGYTF

d_call: TRBD1
clone_size: NA
v_call: TRBV2
j_call: TRBJ2-7
cdr3_nt: TGTGCCAGCATCGGACAGGGAGAGCAGTACTTC
cdr3_aa: CASIGQGEQYF

d_call: NA
clone_size: NA
v_call: TRBV7-8
j_call: TRBJ2-3
cdr3_nt: TGTGCCAGCAGCTCCCCCTCCATCACGGGGTCGGATACGCAGTATTTT
cdr3_aa: CASSSPSITGSDTQYF

d_call: NA
clone_size: NA
v_call: TRBV5-1
j_call: TRBJ1-6
cdr3_nt: TGCGCCAGCAGCCCCGTTTTGGGCCCTAATTCACCCCTCCACTTT
cdr3_aa: CASSPVLGPNSPLHF

d_call: NA
clone_size: few
v_call: TRBV5-4
j_call: TRBJ1-1
cdr3_nt: TGTGCCAGCAGCTTGAGAGCTAACACTGAAGCTTTCTTT
cdr3_aa: CASSLRANTEAFF

d_call: NA
clone_size: NA
v_call: TRBV7-8
j_call: TRBJ1-5
cdr3_nt: TGTGCCAGCAGCCCAGACAGGTTCAATCAGCCCCAGCATTTT
cdr3_aa: CASSPDRFNQPQHF

d_call: TRBD1
clone_size: NA
v_call: TRBV12-5
j_call: TRBJ2-7
cdr3_nt: TGTGCTAGTGGTTTGACCGGGACAGGGTTCTACGAGCAGTACTTC
cdr3_aa: CASGLTGTGFYEQYF

d_call: TRBD2
clone_size: NA
v_call: TRBV5-4
j_call: TRBJ2-7
cdr3_nt: TGTGCCAGCAGCTTGGGACTAGCGGGGGGGGAGAGATACGAGCAGTACTTC
cdr3_aa: CASSLGLAGGERYEQYF

d_call: TRBD1
clone_size: NA
v_call: TRBV11-2
j_call: TRBJ2-7
cdr3_nt: TGTGCCAGCAGTGTGGGGACAGCCGAGCAGTACTTC
cdr3_aa: CASSVGTAEQYF

d_call: TRBD1
clone_size: NA
v_call: TRBV15
j_call: TRBJ2-6
cdr3_nt: TGTGCCACCAGCAGAGATCAGGGGGCGGCCTCTGGGGCCAACGTCCTGACTTTC
cdr3_aa: CATSRDQGAASGANVLTF

d_call: TRBD1
clone_size: NA
v_call: TRBV4-3
j_call: TRBJ2-1
cdr3_nt: TGCGCCAGCAGCCAAGATGTTGACAGGGGCGTGAATGAGCAGTTCTTC
cdr3_aa: CASSQDVDRGVNEQFF

d_call: TRBD2
clone_size: NA
v_call: TRBV12-5
j_call: TRBJ2-2
cdr3_nt: TGTGCTAGTGGGTTGGACAAGAGGAAAGCGGGGGGTATCGCGAACACCGGGGAGCTGTTTTTT
cdr3_aa: CASGLDKRKAGGIANTGELFF

d_call: TRBD1
clone_size: NA
v_call: TRBV7-2
j_call: TRBJ1-1
cdr3_nt: TGTGCCAGCAGCTTTGTCACAGGGGAACCTGAAGCTTTCTTT
cdr3_aa: CASSFVTGEPEAFF

d_call: NA
clone_size: NA
v_call: TRBV4-2
j_call: TRBJ1-1
cdr3_nt: TGTGCCAGCAGCCAAGGTGACTTAGGCCCCTACACTGAAGCTTTCTTT
cdr3_aa: CASSQGDLGPYTEAFF

d_call: NA
clone_size: NA
v_call: TRBV7-2
j_call: TRBJ2-5
cdr3_nt: TGTGCCAGCAGCAGTAGGCTAGCCGGGACCCAGTACTTC
cdr3_aa: CASSSRLAGTQYF

d_call: NA
clone_size: NA
v_call: TRBV28
j_call: TRBJ1-5
cdr3_nt: TGTGCCAGCAGTTTATGGGCCAGGGGATCCCTCAATCAGCCCCAGCATTTT
cdr3_aa: CASSLWARGSLNQPQHF

d_call: TRBD1
clone_size: NA
v_call: TRBV9
j_call: TRBJ1-3
cdr3_nt: TGTGCCAGCAGCGAGGACAGGGACTCTGGAAACACCATATATTTT
cdr3_aa: CASSEDRDSGNTIYF

d_call: NA
clone_size: NA
v_call: TRBV5-4
j_call: TRBJ1-5
cdr3_nt: TGTGCCAGCAGCTTGGCCTCGGGGCCCCAGCATTTT
cdr3_aa: CASSLASGPQHF

d_call: TRBD2
clone_size: few
v_call: TRBV13
j_call: TRBJ2-1
cdr3_nt: TGTGCCAGCAGAGGACTAGCGGAGGACAATGAGCAGTTCTTC
cdr3_aa: CASRGLAEDNEQFF

d_call: TRBD1
clone_size: few
v_call: TRBV4-2
j_call: TRBJ1-1
cdr3_nt: TGTGCCAGCAGCCCAGAAGACTTAGGGGGCATGAACACTGAAGCTTTCTTT
cdr3_aa: CASSPEDLGGMNTEAFF

d_call: TRBD1
clone_size: few
v_call: TRBV6-5
j_call: TRBJ2-3
cdr3_nt: TGTGCCAGCAGCCTCGGGGGGACAGGGGCTGATACGCAGTATTTT
cdr3_aa: CASSLGGTGADTQYF

d_call: NA
clone_size: NA
v_call: TRBV19
j_call: TRBJ1-1
cdr3_nt: TGTGCCAGTAGTACTTTTATGAACACTGAAGCTTTCTTT
cdr3_aa: CASSTFMNTEAFF

d_call: NA
clone_size: NA
v_call: TRBV6-1
j_call: TRBJ2-7
cdr3_nt: TGTGCCAGCAGCGACAGACCCTACGAGCAGTACTTC
cdr3_aa: CASSDRPYEQYF

d_call: TRBD1
clone_size: NA
v_call: TRBV15
j_call: TRBJ2-5
cdr3_nt: TGTGCCACCAGCAGAGATCCTCCGGACAGGGTCGGTGAGACCCAGTACTTC
cdr3_aa: CATSRDPPDRVGETQYF

d_call: NA
clone_size: NA
v_call: TRBV7-6
j_call: TRBJ2-3
cdr3_nt: TGTGCCAGCAGCCTGCTGGGAGCTAGCACAGATACGCAGTATTTT
cdr3_aa: CASSLLGASTDTQYF

d_call: NA
clone_size: NA
v_call: TRBV5-4
j_call: TRBJ2-1
cdr3_nt: TGTGCCAGCAGCCAAGGGCGACAGGCTTTTGATGAGCAGTTCTTC
cdr3_aa: CASSQGRQAFDEQFF

d_call: TRBD1
clone_size: NA
v_call: TRBV7-2
j_call: TRBJ1-1
cdr3_nt: TGTGCCAGCAGCAACCCCGGGACAGCTGGAGCTTTCTTT
cdr3_aa: CASSNPGTAGAFF